This T cell receptor (beta chain) was identified during a study of T cell responses to AZD1222 COVID-19 vaccine. Study conclusions and caveats: Mapped onto spike, vaccine-associated CD4 TCRs spanned it and were dominant at 160-218 and 743-854. Within unmutated variant regions lay the reported targets of nearly half of spike-specific TCRs. With two AZD1222 doses given, Spike-specific TCR breadth and depth both rose.

The assay was immunoSEQ multiplex PCR, and TCRdb's table has in-frame clones only and misses some. The repertoire holds 100,000 to 120,000 clones, with roughly four fifths as singletons. The CDR3 runs 16 residues. The V and J ends lost 0 bases and 1 base respectively, with 13 bases between them. Germline V CDR1 and CDR2: SGDLS, YYNGEE. As for this clone: What it binds is not known.

The specimen was peripheral blood, collected on day 0 of AZD1222 vaccination. The clonotype was recovered from an adult in good health. The rearrangement uses TRBV9 and TRBJ2-5; either TRBD1 or TRBD2 may fit D (5 bases each). In nucleotides, the CDR3 is TGTGCCAGCAGCGTAGGTGGGGGAGAGCGCCAAGAGACCCAGTACTTC. Translation gives CASSVGGGERQETQYF.